These T cell receptor beta chains were read from a single sample in a study of T-cell memory formation after mild COVID-19. TCRdb analysed the 5' RACE reads with MiXCR anew, one entry per CDR3 protein. The sample has 150,000 to 200,000 distinct CDR3 sequences; over 20% are singletons. The sequenced material came from PBMCs or a T cell subset sorted from them (not recorded which). The receptors come from an adult woman who had mild COVID-19 (a few samples of this study predate the infection). Cell type and time point are not known. Both conserved end residues are part of each CDR3. The D gene is left open where the match is weak. A clone size is listed for some rows: how often the clone was seen (once, few, many), or a class if it is expanded.

TRBV4-1,.,TRBJ2-7,.,CASSQDDSGYEQYF,TGCGCCAGCAGCCAAGATGATAGCGGCTACGAGCAGTACTTC
TRBV5-1,few,TRBJ1-1,TRBD1,CASSLDQGENTEAFF,TGCGCCAGCAGCCTGGACCAGGGGGAGAACACTGAAGCTTTCTTT
TRBV9,.,TRBJ2-5,TRBD2,CASSVGGSLQETQYF,TGTGCCAGCAGCGTCGGGGGGTCTCTTCAGGAGACCCAGTACTTC
TRBV24-1,.,TRBJ2-5,.,CATSGDQETQYF,TGTGCCACCAGTGGTGATCAAGAGACCCAGTACTTC
TRBV4-2,.,TRBJ2-3,.,CASSQGVGGDTQYF,TGTGCCAGCAGCCAAGGTGTTGGCGGTGATACGCAGTATTTT
TRBV7-8,.,TRBJ2-5,.,CASSFEELETQYF,TGTGCCAGCAGCTTTGAGGAGCTGGAGACCCAGTACTTC
TRBV7-9,many,TRBJ2-1,TRBD2,CASTSASGNSYNEQFF,TGTGCCAGCACCTCCGCTAGCGGTAACTCCTACAATGAGCAGTTCTTC
TRBV15,.,TRBJ1-2,TRBD1,CATSPGQPFYGYTF,TGTGCCACCAGCCCGGGACAGCCTTTCTATGGCTACACCTTC
TRBV24-1,.,TRBJ2-1,TRBD2,CATSAGLAGANNEQFF,TGTGCCACCAGTGCCGGACTAGCGGGAGCCAACAATGAGCAGTTCTTC
TRBV20-1,.,TRBJ1-3,.,CSARMGAGNTIYF,TGCAGTGCTAGAATGGGGGCGGGAAACACCATATATTTT
TRBV7-9,many,TRBJ1-1,.,CASSLVGMNTEAFF,TGTGCCAGCAGCTTAGTGGGGATGAACACTGAAGCTTTCTTT
TRBV29-1,.,TRBJ2-7,TRBD1,CSVEKGGQGIIYEQYF,TGCAGCGTTGAAAAGGGGGGACAGGGGATAATCTACGAGCAGTACTTC
TRBV11-2,few,TRBJ2-7,.,CASSPDGGGNYEQYF,TGTGCCAGCAGCCCAGACGGAGGGGGTAACTACGAGCAGTACTTC
TRBV7-9,few,TRBJ2-3,.,CASSSQGVVLGTDTQYF,TGTGCCAGCAGCTCCCAGGGAGTGGTATTGGGCACAGATACGCAGTATTTT
TRBV7-6,few,TRBJ2-7,TRBD1,CASSLGTGAREQYF,TGTGCCAGCAGCTTAGGGACAGGGGCGCGGGAGCAGTACTTC
TRBV5-5,few,TRBJ2-1,TRBD1,CASSSEPTGGFDNEQFF,TGTGCCAGCAGCTCCGAACCTACAGGGGGTTTCGACAATGAGCAGTTCTTC
TRBV20-1,few,TRBJ2-7,TRBD1,CSASGVGQAYEQYF,TGCAGTGCTTCTGGAGTGGGACAGGCCTACGAGCAGTACTTC
TRBV2,few,TRBJ2-7,TRBD1,CASGQGGSYEQYF,TGTGCCAGCGGACAGGGAGGTTCGTACGAGCAGTACTTC
TRBV29-1,.,TRBJ2-1,.,CSVYPGDYNEQFF,TGCAGCGTCTACCCGGGAGATTACAATGAGCAGTTCTTC
TRBV7-6,.,TRBJ2-1,TRBD2,CASSLEALAGEYEQFF,TGTGCCAGCAGCTTAGAGGCACTAGCGGGAGAATATGAGCAGTTCTTC
TRBV7-6,few,TRBJ1-1,.,CASSRQVNTEAFF,TGTGCCAGCAGCAGACAGGTTAACACTGAAGCTTTCTTT
TRBV12-5,.,TRBJ1-4,.,CASGLVPAGGEKLFF,TGTGCTAGTGGTTTGGTACCGGCCGGGGGTGAAAAACTGTTTTTT
TRBV7-2,few,TRBJ2-7,.,CASSLGWGQVLF,TGTGCCAGCAGCTTAGGGTGGGGGCAGGTCCTCTTC
TRBV7-3,.,TRBJ2-1,.,CASSPWGGGVPEVRDEQFF,TGTGCCAGCAGCCCGTGGGGGGGCGGAGTTCCCGAGGTGAGGGATGAGCAGTTCTTC
TRBV27,few,TRBJ2-2,.,CASSLAGYTGELFF,TGTGCCAGCAGTTTAGCGGGGTACACCGGGGAGCTGTTTTTT
TRBV4-3,few,TRBJ2-1,.,CASSQAANEQFF,TGCGCCAGCAGCCAAGCCGCAAATGAGCAGTTCTTC
TRBV4-3,.,TRBJ2-6,TRBD2,CASSQGLGIGANVLTF,TGCGCCAGCAGCCAGGGACTAGGGATTGGGGCCAACGTCCTGACTTTC
TRBV3-1,few,TRBJ2-3,.,CASSQDIRDGGTDTQYF,TGTGCCAGCAGCCAAGATATAAGGGATGGCGGCACAGATACGCAGTATTTT
TRBV5-6,few,TRBJ2-7,TRBD1,CASRTSSVIREGQVFDEQYF,TGTGCCAGCAGAACCTCCTCCGTAATTCGTGAGGGACAGGTCTTCGACGAGCAGTACTTC
TRBV6-2/TRBV6-3,few,TRBJ2-1,TRBD2,CASSQVAWGGSYNEQFF,TGTGCCAGCAGCCAGGTAGCTTGGGGAGGGTCCTACAATGAGCAGTTCTTC
TRBV27,many,TRBJ2-7,.,CASSTHPGVFGTYEQYF,TGTGCCAGCAGTACCCACCCGGGTGTGTTCGGGACCTACGAGCAGTACTTC
TRBV15,few,TRBJ1-4,.,CATSIRRPATNEKLFF,TGTGCCACCAGCATTCGGCGACCCGCAACTAATGAAAAACTGTTTTTT
TRBV9,few,TRBJ2-3,.,CASSVAGRADTQYF,TGTGCCAGCAGCGTAGCTGGCAGGGCAGATACGCAGTATTTT
TRBV6-4,.,TRBJ2-3,TRBD2,CASSERGATDTQYF,TGTGCCAGCAGTGAGCGGGGGGCCACAGATACGCAGTATTTT
TRBV5-4,few,TRBJ2-7,TRBD1,CASSLEQGQDDYEQYF,TGTGCCAGCAGCTTGGAACAGGGACAGGATGACTACGAGCAGTACTTC
TRBV19,few,TRBJ2-2,.,CASSIGYYNTGELFF,TGTGCCAGTAGTATAGGGTACTACAACACCGGGGAGCTGTTTTTT
TRBV21-1,.,TRBJ2-2,.,CASSKRSGSSGGELFF,TGTGCCAGCAGCAAGCGTAGCGGGAGTTCCGGCGGGGAGCTGTTTTTT
TRBV5-1,.,TRBJ2-3,TRBD2,CASSSGGAADTQYF,TGCGCCAGCAGCAGCGGGGGGGCAGCAGATACGCAGTATTTT
TRBV9,.,TRBJ2-7,TRBD2,CASSGLAGGSEQYF,TGTGCCAGCAGCGGCCTAGCGGGAGGGTCCGAGCAGTACTTC
TRBV5-1,many,TRBJ2-2,TRBD2,CASSLDGTSGTGELFF,TGCGCCAGCAGCTTGGATGGGACTAGCGGGACCGGGGAGCTGTTTTTT
TRBV20-1,.,TRBJ2-7,.,CSARIGYEQYF,TGCAGTGCTAGAATTGGCTACGAGCAGTACTTC